A single sample is the source of the 2 T cell receptor beta chains below, sequenced in a study of T cells after yellow fever vaccination. MiXCR, applied by TCRdb to the 5' RACE reads, yields one record per CDR3 protein. The sample shows 250,000 to 400,000 distinct CDR3 sequences, roughly 4% of them seen only once. The sample was PBMCs, taken 5 days after the yellow fever booster vaccination. All receptors come from a man aged 18 to 30 who received the YFV17D yellow fever vaccine.

This clonotype was counted only a few times. This rearrangement joins TRBV9 to TRBJ2-6, with 7 bases aligning to TRBD1. V lost 2 bases and J lost 2; bases outside the gene matches: 1. The CDR3 runs to 15 residues. Germline V gives CDR1 SGDLS, CDR2 YYNGEE. The CDR3 DNA is TGTGCCAGCAGCGTTGGACAGGCTGGGGCCAACGTCCTGACTTTC. Amino acid sequence: CASSVGQAGANVLTF.

This clonotype was detected a few times. CDR3 region: CASRPTSGSSYEQYV. CDR3 sequence (DNA): TGTGCCAGCAGACCGACTAGCGGCAGCTCCTACGAGCAGTACGTC. The chain combines TRBV6-5 with TRBJ2-7; 9 nucleotides agree with TRBD2. The V and J ends lost 6 bases and 0 bases, in that order; junction bases with no gene match: 6. This CDR3 has 15 residues. Looked up from germline, CDR1 is MNHEY and CDR2 is SVGAGI.